The source of this T cell receptor beta chain is a study of T cells in Graves' hyperthyroidism and ophthalmopathy. Study-wide points: In blood, most of the thyroid clonotypes expanded above 0.001 were also present.

Diagnoses used clinical symptoms, serum thyroxine and TRAb, thyroid ultrasound and orbital computed tomography. The V gene's germline CDR1 is SNHLY and CDR2 FYNNEI. The CDR3 runs to 14 residues. J gave up 5 bases and V 6 bases, and 8 bases lay outside the gene matches. TCR beta CDR3 regions were amplified from RNA. The HTBI primer set drove a first-round RT-PCR of the TCR CDR3. TCRdb used MiXCR to reprocess the multiplex PCR reads, holding one entry per CDR3 protein. The sample consists of around 600,000 distinct CDR3 sequences, around 14% of them appearing once. This clonotype was observed many times. Its target is not known.

This chain links TRBV2 with TRBJ1-2, with 8 nucleotides matching TRBD1. The sequencing input was blood. The clonotype originates from a woman aged 18-30 years with Graves' ophthalmopathy. The CDR3 region has the DNA TGTGCCAGCAGGATGACAGGGGATTATTATGGCTACACCTTC. Translated: CASRMTGDYYGYTF.